A single sample is the source of the 20 T cell receptor beta chains below, sequenced in a study of regulatory T cells in long-lasting Graves disease. Library construction for TCR beta used iRepertoire HTBI primers and Arm-PCR of CDR3 regions. TCRdb re-analysed the multiplex PCR reads in MiXCR, keeping a single row per CDR3 protein. The table includes 700,000 or so distinct CDR3 sequences, 25% to 30% detected once. Time point defined: persistent/refractory GD, antithyroid drugs over 5 years with positive TRAb. Isolated PBMC RNA provided the starting material for the TCR library. Specimen: peripheral blood mononuclear cells (PBMCs), collected when the disease was refractory, from a patient treated with antithyroid drugs. The receptor source for this set is a female donor with Graves disease.

This clonotype was seen a few times. CDR3 nucleotides: TGTGCCTGGAGTGTACCCATGGTTACCGCAACTAATGAAAAACTGTTTTTT. Its protein product is CAWSVPMVTATNEKLFF. The V and J genes are TRBV30 and TRBJ1-4; no clear D. Between the trimmed V and J ends, which lost 0 bases and 0 bases, there was a span of 14 bases. The CDR3 contains 17 residues. Germline V lookup: CDR1 GTSNPN, CDR2 SVGIG (reference sequence). The whole variable domain, remainder taken from reference TRBV30 and TRBJ1-4, is SQTIHQWPATLVQPVGSPLSLECTVEGTSNPNLYWYRQAAGRGLQLLFYSVGIGQISSEVPQNLSASRPQDRQFILSSKKLLLSDSGFYLCAWSVPMVTATNEKLFFGSGTQLSVL.

The V call is TRBV6-2 or TRBV6-3, the J call TRBJ2-7, with TRBD2 matching 11 bases. There are 15 residues in the CDR3. Germline V gives CDR1 MNHEY, CDR2 SVGEGT. Trimming at V came to 4 bases and at J to 5 bases, leaving 7 bases not matched to a gene. The CDR3 DNA reads TGTGCCAGCAGTTTATCTAGCGGGAGGTTCGACGAGCAGTACTTC. It encodes CASSLSSGRFDEQYF.

This clonotype was seen at least ten times. The V and J genes are TRBV12-3 or TRBV12-4 and TRBJ2-5; tentatively, D is TRBD1 or TRBD2 (6 bases each). The V and J ends lost 5 bases and 1 base respectively, with 14 bases between them. The CDR3 sequence is 15 residues long. CDR3 amino acids: CASSGGGQSQETQYF. In DNA form, the CDR3 reads TGTGCCAGCAGTGGGGGAGGACAGAGCCAAGAGACCCAGTACTTC.

This clonotype was observed many times. The DNA for the CDR3 is TGTGCCAGCACACAAGGGACTAGCGGGGACCAAGAGACCCAGTACTTC. Protein: CASTQGTSGDQETQYF. J is TRBJ2-5 and V is TRBV11-2; TRBD2 aligns across 13 bases. The CDR3 runs to 16 residues. CDR1 and CDR2 from the germline V gene are SGHAT and FQNNGV. Trimming cost V 7 bases and J 0 bases; bases outside gene matches: 5.

V usage is TRBV13 and J usage is TRBJ2-7; 10 bases are a match to TRBD2. The V segment lost 5 bases and the J segment 7 bases; nucleotides outside the gene matches: 5. This CDR3 region has 13 residues. The germline V gene encodes CDR1 PRHDT and CDR2 FYEKMQ (reference sequence). CDR3 residues: CASSMGLATEQYF. DNA of the CDR3: TGTGCCAGCAGCATGGGACTAGCGACAGAGCAGTACTTC.

This clonotype appeared a few times. This chain links TRBV11-2 with TRBJ1-4, with TRBD1 as a possible D gene (6 bases). CDR3 length: 15 amino acids. V lost 5 bases and J lost 5, with 15 bases in between. Germline-derived CDR1 and CDR2 are SGHAT and FQNNGV. The CDR3 loop is CASSQGPELNEKLFF. CDR3 DNA sequence: TGTGCCAGCAGCCAGGGGCCCGAGCTAAATGAAAAACTGTTTTTT.

The chain couples TRBV6-1 to TRBJ1-1; no firm D call. Trimming removed 7 bases at V and 0 bases at J, with 12 bases between. Germline V gene sequence: CDR1 MNHNS, CDR2 SASEGT. CDR3 length equals 14 residues. The CDR3 loop reads CASKADSMNTEAFF. CDR3 nucleotide sequence: TGTGCCAGCAAGGCAGATTCCATGAACACTGAAGCTTTCTTT.

V gene TRBV30 combines with J gene TRBJ1-4; D is perhaps TRBD1 (6 bases). Germline lookup yields CDR1 GTSNPN and CDR2 SVGIG (reference sequence). Trimming removed 1 base from V and 8 bases from J, with 17 bases in between. This CDR3 has 15 residues. CDR3 nucleotide sequence: TGTGCCTGGAGTGGGTTCCGGGGGCTCGAGGAAAAACTGTTTTTT. Amino acids: CAWSGFRGLEEKLFF. Filled out from reference TRBV30 and TRBJ1-4, the complete variable domain reads SQTIHQWPATLVQPVGSPLSLECTVEGTSNPNLYWYRQAAGRGLQLLFYSVGIGQISSEVPQNLSASRPQDRQFILSSKKLLLSDSGFYLCAWSGFRGLEEKLFFGSGTQLSVL.

The V call is TRBV27, the J call TRBJ1-2; D remains unclear. Germline CDR1 MNHEY, CDR2 SMNVEV (reference sequence). V shed 0 bases and J shed 7 bases, with 12 bases lying between them. The CDR3 is made up of 14 amino acids. The CDR3 sequence: CASSLSHSGTGYTF. The CDR3 region has the DNA TGTGCCAGCAGTTTATCACATTCGGGAACTGGCTACACCTTC.

This clonotype was counted ten times or more. The chain has TRBV28 and TRBJ1-1, with unresolved D. The CDR3 length is 14 residues. The germline gives CDR1 MDHEN, CDR2 SYDVKM. The V end lost 5 bases, the J end lost 1 base, and 11 bases lay between the germline ends. The CDR3 reads CASSPAGGNTEAFF. CDR3 nucleotides: TGTGCCAGCAGTCCCGCAGGCGGGAACACTGAAGCTTTCTTT.

The chain carries TRBV19 and TRBJ2-2; D is possibly TRBD1 (6 bases). The CDR3 has 14 residues. The V and J ends lost 6 bases and 7 bases respectively, with 15 bases between them. Germline assignment: CDR1 LNHDA and CDR2 SQIVND (reference sequence). DNA of the CDR3: TGTGCCAGTAGGAGGGGGTTCGATGGCGGGGAGCTGTTTTTT. It codes for CASRRGFDGGELFF. The full variable domain, with the rest looked up from reference TRBV19 and TRBJ2-2, is DGGITQSPKYLFRKEGQNVTLSCEQNLNHDAMYWYRQDPGQGLRLIYYSQIVNDFQKGDIAEGYSVSREKKESFPLTVTSAQKNPTAFYLCASRRGFDGGELFFGEGSRLTVL.

This clonotype was seen a handful of times. This sequence joins TRBV29-1 and TRBJ1-2; tentative D call: TRBD1 (5 bases). The CDR3 length is 14 residues. The V and J ends lost 3 bases and 3 bases respectively, with 14 bases between them. From germline, CDR1 is SQVTM and CDR2 ANQGSEA. CDR3 region: CSVDPGGLDYGYTF. The CDR3 bases are TGCAGCGTTGATCCTGGGGGACTTGACTATGGCTACACCTTC.

This clonotype appeared a single time. The V gene is TRBV6-5, the J gene TRBJ2-7, with 9 bases lining up with TRBD1. V lost 0 bases and J lost 6; bases outside the gene matches: 15. The CDR3 spans 18 residues. Germline V lookup: CDR1 MNHEY, CDR2 SVGAGI. CDR3 residues: CASSYSAFPARDRAEQYF. The CDR3 nucleotides are TGTGCCAGCAGTTACTCGGCTTTCCCCGCGCGGGACAGGGCCGAGCAGTACTTC.

Turning to this clonotype: Given a much more abundant clone one base away, this may be a read error. The chain recombines TRBV12-3 or TRBV12-4 with TRBJ2-5; TRBD1 matches at 8 bases. The CDR3 is 15 amino acids. In nucleotides, the CDR3 is TGTGCCAGCAGTAGATACAGGGGGTACCAAGAGACCCAGTGCTTC. Protein product: CASSRYRGYQETQCF.

This clonotype showed up just a few times. The rearrangement joins TRBV7-2 to TRBJ1-4; a weak D match, TRBD1 (5 bases). V lost 3 bases, J lost 7 bases, and 9 bases lay in between. CDR1 is SGHTA, CDR2 FQGNSA, per germline. The CDR3 totals 13 residues. CDR3: CASSLGQAEKLFF. In nucleotides, the CDR3 is TGTGCCAGCAGCTTGGGGCAGGCTGAAAAACTGTTTTTT.

This clonotype was seen only a few times. V and J are TRBV6-1 and TRBJ2-1, with D possibly TRBD2 on 6 matching bases. The CDR3 has 15 amino acids. V gave up 6 bases and J gave up 6 bases, with 18 bases separating them. CDR1 and CDR2 from the germline V gene are MNHNS and SASEGT. CDR3 protein: CASSQLGGIINEQFF. As DNA, the CDR3 is TGTGCCAGCAGCCAGCTCGGCGGGATCATCAATGAGCAGTTCTTC.

This clonotype was observed a handful of times. The chain joins TRBV10-3 to TRBJ2-7, with 11 positions matching TRBD2. With 0 bases clipped from V and 2 bases from J, the junction kept 3 bases outside the gene matches. The CDR3 consists of 16 residues. Germline-derived CDR1 and CDR2 are ENHRY and SYGVKD. CDR3 sequence: CAISESGTSGTYEQYF. For the CDR3, the DNA is TGTGCCATCAGTGAGTCAGGGACTAGCGGTACCTACGAGCAGTACTTC.

The chain combines TRBV20-1 with TRBJ1-5, with D perhaps TRBD1 (5 bases). Germline CDR1 and CDR2: DFQATT and SNEGSKA (reference sequence). There are 16 residues in the CDR3. V dropped 6 bases and J dropped 5 bases, with 23 bases sitting between them. The CDR3 is CSAPRGLQFRDQPQHF. DNA of the CDR3: TGCAGTGCACCGAGGGGCCTACAGTTTAGGGATCAGCCCCAGCATTTT.

This clonotype has ten or more counts. The genes are TRBV2 and TRBJ2-5; D ambiguous. Looked up from germline, CDR1 is SNHLY and CDR2 is FYNNEI. The CDR3 is 14 amino acids. Trimming took 5 bases from V and 5 from J, leaving 15 bases between them. The CDR3 coding sequence is TGTGCCAGCAGTAGACGACGGTCCGGGGAGACCCAGTACTTC. Protein: CASSRRRSGETQYF.

This sequence joins TRBV5-1 and TRBJ2-7; the D gene is possibly TRBD2 (5 bases). The CDR3 runs 14 residues. V lost 3 bases and J lost 0, with 10 bases in between. CDR1 is SGHRS, CDR2 YFSETQ, per germline. DNA of the CDR3: TGCGCCAGCAGCTCCAAAGCGGACTCCTACGAGCAGTACTTC. Translating gives CASSSKADSYEQYF.